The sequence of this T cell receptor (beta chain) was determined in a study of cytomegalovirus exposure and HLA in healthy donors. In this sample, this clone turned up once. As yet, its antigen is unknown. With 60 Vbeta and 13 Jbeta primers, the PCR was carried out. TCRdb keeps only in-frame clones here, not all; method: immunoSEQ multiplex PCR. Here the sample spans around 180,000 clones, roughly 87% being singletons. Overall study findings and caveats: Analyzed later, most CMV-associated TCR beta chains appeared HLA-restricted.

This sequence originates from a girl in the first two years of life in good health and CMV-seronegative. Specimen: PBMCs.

CDR3 coding DNA: TGTGCCAGCTCACCACCGGGGCTTTCACCCCTCCACTTT. Residues: CASSPPGLSPLHF. This chain joins TRBV18 and TRBJ1-6, with D possibly TRBD1 on 5 matching bases. The CDR3 is 13 residues long. Germline lookup yields CDR1 KGHSH and CDR2 LQKENI. V was shortened by 0 bases and J by 9 bases, with 6 bases between the two germline ends.